One sample yielded the 25 T cell receptor beta chains listed below, sequenced in a study of CD8+ T cells in alopecia areata. Following RNA extraction, reverse transcription yielded cDNA that acted as the sequencing template. Generated by immunoSEQ multiplex PCR, the TCRdb table keeps only in-frame clones and is missing some. The repertoire includes 200,000 to 250,000 clones, under 40% of them detected once, and roughly 0.45% sits in the top ten. Treatment denoted: oral pan-JAK inhibitor, 5-10 mg twice daily. The material was CD4+ T cells sorted from blood, obtained between weeks 30 and 35, from a patient treated with tofacitinib. These receptors all come from a human donor with alopecia areata.

This clone was counted between two and nine times. V and J are TRBV6-5 and TRBJ2-2; D tentatively reads TRBD1 or TRBD2 (7 bases each). Germline lookup yields CDR1 MNHEY and CDR2 SVGAGI. This CDR3 is built from 15 residues. Trimming took off 6 bases at V and 8 bases at J, with 19 bases between the two ends. This CDR3 reads CASRQGRQGLGELFF. The CDR3, as DNA: TGTGCCAGCAGGCAGGGGCGACAGGGACTAGGGGAGCTGTTTTTT.

The rearrangement uses TRBV5-1 and TRBJ2-7, with D tentatively TRBD2 (6 bases). The CDR3 extends over 13 amino acids. Germline V gives CDR1 SGHRS, CDR2 YFSETQ. V was trimmed by 4 bases and J by 0 bases, leaving 8 bases between them. The CDR3 loop reads CASSAGSSYEQYF. The CDR3 region has the DNA TGCGCCAGCAGCGCCGGGAGCTCCTACGAGCAGTACTTC.

This clone was counted once. The rearrangement joins TRBV11-2 to TRBJ2-1; D is unclear. Germline CDR1 and CDR2: SGHAT and FQNNGV. The V gene lost 0 bases and the J gene lost 8 bases, with 14 bases spanning the gap. The CDR3 runs to 15 residues. The CDR3 sequence is CASSLEGWTGHEQFF. In DNA, the CDR3 is TGTGCCAGCAGCTTAGAGGGGTGGACCGGTCATGAGCAGTTCTTC.

The chain links TRBV25-1 to TRBJ1-4; D ambiguous. The CDR3 is 14 amino acids. In germline, CDR1 is MGHDK, CDR2 SYGVNS. The V and J ends lost 4 bases and 3 bases respectively, with 9 bases between them. In DNA, the CDR3 is TGTGCCAGCAGTGCCTGGGGTGCTAATGAAAAACTGTTTTTT. Translated, it gives CASSAWGANEKLFF. Full variable domain (outside the CDR3, taken from reference TRBV25-1 and TRBJ1-4): EADIYQTPRYLVIGTGKKITLECSQTMGHDKMYWYQQDPGMELHLIHYSYGVNSTEKGDLSSESTVSRIRTEHFPLTLESARPSHTSQYLCASSAWGANEKLFFGSGTQLSVL.

The V call is TRBV4-2, the J call TRBJ2-5; weak D call: TRBD2 (5 bases). Germline V lookup: CDR1 LGHNA, CDR2 YNFKEQ. V lost 4 bases and J 2 bases, leaving 23 bases between the germline ends. This CDR3 is 18 amino acids long. The CDR3: CASSLLFRGNQAQETQYF. The CDR3, as DNA: TGTGCCAGCAGCCTCCTTTTTCGAGGGAACCAAGCACAAGAGACCCAGTACTTC.

Of note for this clone: Other DNA sequences in the same sample also yield this CDR3. The chain uses TRBV25-1 and TRBJ2-3; D is ambiguous. The CDR3 length is 12 residues. Germline lookup yields CDR1 MGHDK and CDR2 SYGVNS. V lost 2 bases and J 3 bases, leaving 3 bases between the germline ends. This chain's CDR3 is CASSEQTDTQYF. CDR3 in DNA: TGTGCCAGCAGTGAACAAACAGATACGCAGTATTTT.

This clone was counted between two and nine times. This rearrangement joins TRBV7-9 to TRBJ1-2; D perhaps matches TRBD1 (6 bases). This CDR3 has 15 amino acids. From germline, CDR1 is SEHNR and CDR2 FQNEAQ (reference sequence). V was pared by 0 bases and J by 5 bases, with 13 bases between. CDR3 residues: CASSLARGQNYGYTF. DNA for the CDR3: TGTGCCAGCAGCTTAGCCCGGGGGCAGAATTATGGCTACACCTTC.

The chain recombines TRBV11-2 with TRBJ2-3; TRBD1 agrees at 7 bases. The CDR3 spans 16 residues. Trimming took 4 bases from V and 3 from J; bases not matched to a gene: 10. In germline, CDR1 is SGHAT, CDR2 FQNNGV. CDR3: CASSSGRGISTDTQYF. The CDR3 DNA sequence: TGTGCCAGCAGCTCTGGCAGGGGGATTAGTACAGATACGCAGTATTTT.

CDR3 region: CASRRLDSGGSPLHF. In nucleotides, the CDR3 is TGTGCCAGCAGAAGATTGGACAGTGGGGGTTCACCCCTCCACTTT. The chain has TRBV9 and TRBJ1-6, with D perhaps TRBD1 (6 bases). From germline, CDR1 is SGDLS and CDR2 YYNGEE. This CDR3 contains 15 residues. Trimming pared 5 bases from V and 9 bases from J, leaving 18 bases between.

This chain joins TRBV29-1 and TRBJ2-7, with D possibly being TRBD1 (5 bases). The CDR3 runs to 12 residues. Trimming stripped 4 bases from V and 6 bases from J, with 13 bases between. Germline V gene lookup returns CDR1 SQVTM and CDR2 ANQGSEA. CDR3 sequence (DNA): TGCAGCGTTGGACAGCAAGCCGGCGAGCAGTACTTC. Protein: CSVGQQAGEQYF.

This clone appeared a few times. The CDR3 reads CASSRGGLSSGANVLTF. Written as DNA, the CDR3 is TGTGCCAGCAGCCGGGGGGGTTTAAGCTCTGGGGCCAACGTCCTGACTTTC. The V gene is TRBV4-2, the J gene TRBJ2-6; TRBD2 matches at 7 bases. This CDR3 has 17 amino acids. Losses at the gene ends were 4 bases for V and 0 bases for J; bases not matched to a gene: 6. From germline, CDR1 is LGHNA and CDR2 YNFKEQ.

Regarding this clone: The same CDR3 arises from other DNA sequences in this sample as well. The V call is TRBV6-5, the J call TRBJ1-2; no firm D call. Trimming removed 0 bases from V and 2 bases from J, with 7 bases in between. The germline V gene encodes CDR1 MNHEY and CDR2 SVGAGI. CDR3 size: 14 residues. This CDR3 reads CASSYSRQNYGYTF. DNA for the CDR3: TGTGCCAGCAGTTACTCACGGCAGAACTATGGCTACACCTTC.

CDR3 DNA: TGTGCCAGCAGGGTTTCGGAAGCGGGAGCGGGCACCGGGGAGCTGTTTTTT. Its translation is CASRVSEAGAGTGELFF. The genes are TRBV2 and TRBJ2-2; TRBD2 aligns across 8 bases. V gave up 6 bases and J gave up 4 bases; unmatched junction bases: 13. CDR3 length: 17 residues. Germline lookup yields CDR1 SNHLY and CDR2 FYNNEI.

This sequence joins TRBV7-2 and TRBJ2-5, with a weak D call TRBD2 (5 bases). Germline-derived CDR1 and CDR2 are SGHTA and FQGNSA. This CDR3 comprises 16 residues. V was pared by 5 bases and J by 5 bases, with 21 bases between. The CDR3 here is CASSLTAGPFMETQYF. DNA for the CDR3: TGTGCCAGCAGCCTAACGGCGGGCCCATTTATGGAGACCCAGTACTTC.

V is TRBV4-1 and J is TRBJ2-5; no reliable D call. Trimming took 1 base from V and 2 from J, leaving 5 bases between them. Germline CDR1 and CDR2: MGHRA and YSYEKL. The CDR3 has 13 residues. CDR3: CASSQGPQETQYF. The CDR3 DNA follows: TGCGCCAGCAGCCAAGGACCACAAGAGACCCAGTACTTC.

The sample holds a few counts of this clone. The chain has TRBV6-1 and TRBJ2-7; TRBD1 is a possible D gene (7 bases). CDR3 length: 12 residues. V lost 11 bases to trimming and J lost 5 bases, with 16 bases between them. Germline loops: CDR1 MNHNS, CDR2 SASEGT. For the CDR3, the DNA is TGTGCCGGAGGGGGCGCCGTGAACGAGCAGTACTTC. Amino acids: CAGGGAVNEQYF.

For the CDR3, the DNA is TGTGCCAGCACATACAAAGCCCCCCCAGGGGGCGTGGGGGGCTACACCTTC. Translation: CASTYKAPPGGVGGYTF. This chain connects TRBV2 to TRBJ1-2; 8 bases align to TRBD1. Germline V gives CDR1 SNHLY, CDR2 FYNNEI. The CDR3 is 17 residues long. V gave up 7 bases and J gave up 8 bases; unmatched junction bases: 21.

This clone was seen more than once but under ten times. This rearrangement joins TRBV29-1 to TRBJ2-3; possible D gene TRBD2, 5 bases. The CDR3 consists of 13 residues. Trimming removed 6 bases at V and 2 bases at J, with 12 bases between. Germline V lookup: CDR1 SQVTM, CDR2 ANQGSEA. CDR3 protein: CSVRARTTDTQYF. CDR3 DNA sequence: TGCAGCGTGAGGGCCCGGACCACAGATACGCAGTATTTT.

The CDR3 protein is CASSLAGQRGDTQYF. CDR3 sequence (DNA): TGCGCCAGCAGCTTGGCCGGGCAAAGAGGAGATACGCAGTATTTT. This sequence joins TRBV5-1 and TRBJ2-3; no reliable D call. This CDR3 region has 15 residues. Looked up from germline, CDR1 is SGHRS and CDR2 is YFSETQ. V shed 0 bases and J shed 5 bases, with 13 bases lying between them.

This clone was seen more than once but under ten times. This chain links TRBV30 with TRBJ2-7; the match to TRBD2 covers 9 bases. The ends lost 3 bases at V and 2 bases at J; junction bases unmatched: 8. This CDR3 is 15 amino acids long. CDR1 and CDR2 (germline): GTSNPN, SVGIG (reference sequence). Here the CDR3 DNA reads TGTGCCTGGAGAGTAGCGGGAGAGTGGGCCTACGAGCAGTACTTC. The encoded protein is CAWRVAGEWAYEQYF.

Regarding this clone: Other DNA variants within this sample encode the same CDR3. The chain carries TRBV29-1 and TRBJ1-1, with TRBD1 matching over 10 bases. This CDR3 spans 13 amino acids. The germline V gene encodes CDR1 SQVTM and CDR2 ANQGSEA. Written as DNA, the CDR3 is TGCAGTGCGCGGACAGGGGGATCCACTGAAGCTTTCTTT. Encoded protein: CSARTGGSTEAFF. The full variable domain, with the rest looked up from reference TRBV29-1 and TRBJ1-1, is SAVISQKPSRDICQRGTSLTIQCQVDSQVTMMFWYRQQPGQSLTLIATANQGSEATYESGFVIDKFPISRPNLTFSTLTVSNMSPEDSSIYLCSARTGGSTEAFFGQGTRLTVV.

The chain uses TRBV2 and TRBJ1-3, with D perhaps TRBD1 (6 bases). V lost 6 bases, J lost 10 bases, and 19 bases lay in between. Germline loops: CDR1 SNHLY, CDR2 FYNNEI. The CDR3 sequence is 14 residues long. The CDR3, as DNA: TGTGCCAGCAGGATGACAGGCCTCGGAAGGACCATATATTTT. Protein sequence: CASRMTGLGRTIYF.

J is TRBJ1-1 and V is TRBV5-1; D is unclear. Germline assignment: CDR1 SGHRS and CDR2 YFSETQ. This CDR3 is 20 amino acids long. Trimming removed 0 bases from V and 0 bases from J, with 24 bases in between. The CDR3 bases are TGCGCCAGCAGCTTGGGGGGAGCGGACCTACCCCCTCAGCTGAACACTGAAGCTTTCTTT. Translated: CASSLGGADLPPQLNTEAFF.

The chain links TRBV5-6 to TRBJ1-1; D uncertain. The CDR3 runs to 13 residues. V was shortened by 6 bases and J by 3 bases, with 12 bases between the two germline ends. The V gene's germline CDR1 is SGHDT and CDR2 YYEEEE. The CDR3 loop is CASTHALYTEAFF. The CDR3 nucleotides read TGTGCCAGCACCCACGCTCTGTACACTGAAGCTTTCTTT. Together with reference TRBV5-6 and TRBJ1-1, the CDR3 gives the full variable domain: DAGVTQSPTHLIKTRGQQVTLRCSPKSGHDTVSWYQQALGQGPQFIFQYYEEEERQRGNFPDRFSGHQFPNYSSELNVNALLLGDSALYLCASTHALYTEAFFGQGTRLTVV.

This clone was detected only a few times. V usage is TRBV7-9 and J usage is TRBJ1-6; D possibly corresponds to TRBD1 (5 bases). V was shortened by 5 bases and J by 10 bases, with 15 bases between the two germline ends. This CDR3 contains 14 residues. Germline CDR1 SEHNR, CDR2 FQNEAQ (reference sequence). CDR3 region: CASSLRAGGSPLHF. DNA of the CDR3: TGTGCCAGCAGCCTCCGGGCCGGGGGATCACCCCTCCACTTT.